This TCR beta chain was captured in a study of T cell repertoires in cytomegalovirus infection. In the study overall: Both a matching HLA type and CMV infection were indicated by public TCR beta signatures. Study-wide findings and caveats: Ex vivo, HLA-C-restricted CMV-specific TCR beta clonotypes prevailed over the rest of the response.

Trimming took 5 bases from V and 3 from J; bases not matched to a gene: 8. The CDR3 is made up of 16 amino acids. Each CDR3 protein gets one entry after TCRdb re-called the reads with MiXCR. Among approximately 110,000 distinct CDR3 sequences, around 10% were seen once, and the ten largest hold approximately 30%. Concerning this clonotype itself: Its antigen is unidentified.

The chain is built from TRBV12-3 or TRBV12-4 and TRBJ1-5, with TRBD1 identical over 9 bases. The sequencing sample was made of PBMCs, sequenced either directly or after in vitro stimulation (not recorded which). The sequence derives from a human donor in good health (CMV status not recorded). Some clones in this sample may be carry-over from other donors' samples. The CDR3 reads CASSLTGTGFNQPQHF. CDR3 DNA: TGTGCCAGCAGTCTTACCGGGACAGGGTTCAATCAGCCCCAGCATTTT.